One sample yielded the 32 T cell receptor beta chains listed below, sequenced in a study of blood T cell repertoires in COVID-19. This table comes from immunoSEQ multiplex PCR, and its TCRdb copy is limited to in-frame clones, with some not included. The sample includes about 150,000 clones, around 81% of them seen just once. Material for sequencing was peripheral blood. The receptors here all came from a human donor with acute or convalescent COVID-19. The donor label of this sample is uncertain.

This clone appeared a few times. The rearrangement joins TRBV2 to TRBJ2-7; 8 bases fit TRBD1. The CDR3 has 13 amino acids. Germline CDR1 reads SNHLY; CDR2 reads FYNNEI. Germline trimming cut 6 bases from V and 6 bases from J; bases unmatched to any gene: 7. CDR3 in DNA: TGTGCCAGCAGACCTCCGGACAGGGCCGAGCAGTACGTC. It yields the protein CASRPPDRAEQYV.

This rearrangement joins TRBV12-3 or TRBV12-4 to TRBJ1-5, with a possible D match to TRBD1 (5 bases). This CDR3 is 13 amino acids long. V was clipped by 3 bases and J by 3 bases, with 6 bases between them. The CDR3 nucleotides read TGTGCCAGCAGTTTCAGGGACAATCAGCCCCAGCATTTT. Protein product: CASSFRDNQPQHF.

The V gene is TRBV10-3, the J gene TRBJ1-3; D is unclear. Trimming removed 6 bases at V and 2 bases at J, with 8 bases between. The CDR3 totals 13 residues. Germline lookup yields CDR1 ENHRY and CDR2 SYGVKD. CDR3 bases: TGTGCCATCAGCCCCGAGGCTGGAAACACCATATATTTT. Translated: CAISPEAGNTIYF.

This clone was detected only a few times. The chain employs TRBV6-6 and TRBJ2-2, with 7 positions matching TRBD1. Trimming cost V 4 bases and J 0 bases; bases outside gene matches: 5. The CDR3 runs 16 residues. Germline CDR1 MNHNY, CDR2 SVGAGI (reference sequence). This CDR3 reads CASSFGTVANTGELFF. CDR3 in DNA: TGTGCCAGCAGTTTTGGGACAGTAGCGAACACCGGGGAGCTGTTTTTT.

This clone appeared once. The chain joins TRBV14 to TRBJ1-4, with 8 nucleotides matching TRBD1. The V segment lost 4 bases and the J segment 8 bases; nucleotides outside the gene matches: 12. Germline-derived CDR1 and CDR2 are SGHDN and FVKESK. CDR3 size: 16 residues. Here the CDR3 DNA reads TGTGCCAGCAGCCTCAGGGGCAGGGGGCGAGGAGAAAAACTGTTTTTT. Its translation is CASSLRGRGRGEKLFF.

This sequence joins TRBV15 and TRBJ1-2; D remains unclear. This CDR3 has 11 amino acids. Germline CDR1 LNHNV, CDR2 YYDKDF (reference sequence). The germline V and J ends were trimmed by 8 bases and 7 bases, with 11 bases remaining between them. The CDR3 reads CATRGLGGYTF. CDR3 nucleotide sequence: TGTGCCACCCGAGGGTTAGGTGGCTACACCTTC.

This rearrangement joins TRBV7-9 to TRBJ1-1, with D possibly being TRBD1 (5 bases). Germline CDR1 SEHNR, CDR2 FQNEAQ (reference sequence). V lost 3 bases to trimming and J lost 0 bases, with 8 bases between them. The CDR3 contains 14 residues. The CDR3 protein is CASSLDTLNTEAFF. The CDR3 coding sequence is TGTGCCAGCAGCTTGGACACCTTGAACACTGAAGCTTTCTTT.

This clone was detected once. The V gene is TRBV13, the J gene TRBJ2-1; 10 bases align to TRBD1. This CDR3 is 15 amino acids long. V was pared by 5 bases and J by 4 bases, with 5 bases of the junction left unmatched. Germline values: CDR1 PRHDT, CDR2 FYEKMQ (reference sequence). This CDR3 is CASSPPGQGYNEQFF. The CDR3 DNA is TGTGCCAGCAGCCCGCCGGGACAGGGGTACAATGAGCAGTTCTTC.

The V and J genes are TRBV5-1 and TRBJ1-1; D unresolved. The V end lost 7 bases, the J end lost 0 bases, and 7 bases lay between the germline ends. CDR3 size: 12 residues. CDR1 and CDR2 (germline): SGHRS, YFSETQ. The CDR3 reads CASSELNTEAFF. The CDR3 DNA reads TGCGCCAGCTCGGAGTTGAACACTGAAGCTTTCTTT.

This chain uses TRBV7-2 with TRBJ1-2, with D unclear. There are 14 residues in the CDR3. The germline V and J ends were trimmed by 5 bases and 2 bases, with 12 bases remaining between them. CDR1 and CDR2 from the germline V gene are SGHTA and FQGNSA. CDR3 amino acids: CASSQAVANYGYTF. The DNA for the CDR3 is TGTGCCAGCAGCCAGGCGGTAGCGAACTATGGCTACACCTTC.

The rearrangement joins TRBV7-9 to TRBJ1-3; weak D call: TRBD1 (6 bases). The V end was cut by 11 bases, the J end by 0 bases, with 11 bases between. Per the germline V gene, CDR1 is SEHNR and CDR2 is FQNEAQ (reference sequence). The CDR3 runs 13 residues. The CDR3 sequence: CALEGDSGNTIYF. For the CDR3, the DNA is TGTGCCTTAGAGGGGGACTCTGGAAACACCATATATTTT.

This clone was seen only once. This sequence joins TRBV7-8 and TRBJ2-2, with 9 bases that match TRBD2. This CDR3 is built from 17 residues. J gave up 2 bases and V 1 base, and 5 bases lay outside the gene matches. Germline CDR1 is SGHVS and CDR2 is FQNEAQ. The CDR3 here is CASSLERAGGNTGELFF. DNA of the CDR3: TGTGCCAGCAGCTTAGAAAGAGCGGGGGGTAACACCGGGGAGCTGTTTTTT. The variable domain in full, completed from reference TRBV7-8 and TRBJ2-2, reads GAGVSQSPRYKVAKRGQDVALRCDPISGHVSLFWYQQALGQGPEFLTYFQNEAQLDKSGLPSDRFFAERPEGSVSTLKIQRTQQEDSAVYLCASSLERAGGNTGELFFGEGSRLTVL.

The CDR3, as DNA: TGTGCCAGTAGTAGGGACAAAGTCACAGATACGCAGTATTTT. It translates to CASSRDKVTDTQYF. The V gene is TRBV19, the J gene TRBJ2-3, with a tentative D call TRBD1 (6 bases). The length of the CDR3 is 14 residues. Germline CDR1 and CDR2: LNHDA and SQIVND (reference sequence). V lost 4 bases, J lost 2 bases, and 10 bases lay in between. The full variable domain, its missing parts supplied by reference TRBV19 and TRBJ2-3, is DGGITQSPKYLFRKEGQNVTLSCEQNLNHDAMYWYRQDPGQGLRLIYYSQIVNDFQKGDIAEGYSVSREKKESFPLTVTSAQKNPTAFYLCASSRDKVTDTQYFGPGTRLTVL.

This clone occurred once. The chain combines TRBV7-9 with TRBJ2-3, with D tentatively TRBD1 (6 bases). Trimming left V 5 bases short and J 2 bases short, with 11 bases between. Per the germline V gene, CDR1 is SEHNR and CDR2 is FQNEAQ (reference sequence). The CDR3 totals 14 residues. The CDR3 DNA reads as TGTGCCAGCAGCCCTTGGACAGACACAGATACGCAGTATTTT. Its translation: CASSPWTDTDTQYF.

This chain connects TRBV5-6 to TRBJ2-2; D possibly corresponds to TRBD2 (6 bases). From germline, CDR1 is SGHDT and CDR2 YYEEEE. The ends were cut back, 4 bases at V and 7 bases at J, with 11 bases in the middle. The length of the CDR3 is 13 residues. DNA of the CDR3: TGTGCCAGCAGCCCTAGCGCGGACGGGGAGCTGTTTTTT. This translates into CASSPSADGELFF. The full variable domain, with the rest looked up from reference TRBV5-6 and TRBJ2-2, is DAGVTQSPTHLIKTRGQQVTLRCSPKSGHDTVSWYQQALGQGPQFIFQYYEEEERQRGNFPDRFSGHQFPNYSSELNVNALLLGDSALYLCASSPSADGELFFGEGSRLTVL.

The CDR3 is CASRPIGGVHQPQHF. As DNA, the CDR3 is TGTGCCAGTAGGCCTATCGGAGGGGTTCATCAGCCCCAGCATTTT. This sequence joins TRBV19 and TRBJ1-5; tentatively, D is TRBD1 (5 bases). The V and J ends lost 6 bases and 5 bases respectively, with 17 bases between them. The V gene's germline CDR1 is LNHDA and CDR2 SQIVND (reference sequence). The CDR3 consists of 15 residues.

The gene calls are TRBV2 and TRBJ1-2; 8 bases are shared with TRBD1. This CDR3 is 16 amino acids long. Unmatched junction bases numbered 7, after V lost 0 bases and J lost 4 bases. Germline CDR1 is SNHLY and CDR2 is FYNNEI. The CDR3 loop is CASSEATAGGGYGYTF. The CDR3 nucleotides are TGTGCCAGCAGTGAAGCTACCGCAGGGGGCGGCTATGGCTACACCTTC. Variable domain in full (rest from reference TRBV2 and TRBJ1-2): EPEVTQTPSHQVTQMGQEVILRCVPISNHLYFYWYRQILGQKVEFLVSFYNNEISEKSEIFDDQFSVERPDGSNFTLKIRSTKLEDSAMYFCASSEATAGGGYGYTFGSGTRLTVV.

This clone was found once. The chain has TRBV7-2 and TRBJ2-3, with 9 bases aligning to TRBD2. Unmatched junction bases numbered 12, after V lost 6 bases and J lost 5 bases. The CDR3 length is 16 residues. Germline loops: CDR1 SGHTA, CDR2 FQGNSA. The CDR3 region is CASSFTGTSIGDTQYF. CDR3 in DNA: TGTGCCAGCAGTTTCACCGGGACTAGCATTGGAGATACGCAGTATTTT.

The gene calls are TRBV24-1 and TRBJ2-2; 11 bases line up with TRBD1. The germline V gene encodes CDR1 KGHDR and CDR2 SFDVKD. V was clipped by 1 base and J by 4 bases; unmatched bases: 7. The CDR3 sequence is 18 residues long. In DNA form, the CDR3 reads TGTGCCACCAGTGATTTTCATGGGACAGGGGGAATCACCGGGGAGCTGTTTTTT. Translating it yields CATSDFHGTGGITGELFF.

This clone has more than one count but fewer than ten. The genes are TRBV19 and TRBJ2-4; D is uncertain. Germline V gene sequence: CDR1 LNHDA, CDR2 SQIVND (reference sequence). There are 14 residues in the CDR3. V gave up 7 bases and J gave up 0 bases, with 10 bases separating them. CDR3 amino acids: CASTLGVAKNIQYF. The CDR3 DNA reads as TGTGCCAGTACCCTAGGTGTAGCCAAAAACATTCAGTACTTC.

The rearrangement joins TRBV2 to TRBJ2-1; TRBD1 agrees at 10 bases. V lost 6 bases, J lost 4 bases, and 3 bases stayed unmatched. Germline CDR1 is SNHLY and CDR2 is FYNNEI. This CDR3 is built from 14 residues. CDR3 protein: CASRGQGLYNEQFF. CDR3 sequence (DNA): TGTGCCAGCAGGGGACAGGGGCTATACAATGAGCAGTTCTTC.

The J gene is TRBJ1-3, the V gene TRBV30; D perhaps matches TRBD1 (5 bases). Germline V CDR1 and CDR2: GTSNPN, SVGIG (reference sequence). The CDR3 covers 15 residues. Trimming removed 2 bases from V and 0 bases from J, with 11 bases in between. The CDR3 DNA sequence: TGTGCCTGGAGTCCTCTGGGGGGCTCTGGAAACACCATATATTTT. It is translated as CAWSPLGGSGNTIYF.

J is TRBJ1-1 and V is TRBV7-3, with D hard to call. V was shortened by 1 base and J by 4 bases, with 7 bases between the two germline ends. The V gene's germline CDR1 is SGHTA and CDR2 FQGTGA. CDR3 size: 13 residues. The CDR3 loop reads CASSLNPGTEAFF. In nucleotides, the CDR3 is TGTGCCAGCAGCTTAAACCCGGGCACTGAAGCTTTCTTT. Full variable domain (missing parts from reference TRBV7-3 and TRBJ1-1): GAGVSQTPSNKVTEKGKYVELRCDPISGHTALYWYRQSLGQGPEFLIYFQGTGAADDSGLPNDRFFAVRPEGSVSTLKIQRTERGDSAVYLCASSLNPGTEAFFGQGTRLTVV.

The chain is built from TRBV7-9 and TRBJ1-1, with D perhaps TRBD1 (6 bases). The CDR3 loop spans 17 amino acids. CDR1 is SEHNR and CDR2 is FQNEAQ in the germline V gene (reference sequence). The V gene lost 4 bases and the J gene lost 1 base, with 19 bases spanning the gap. CDR3 in DNA: TGTGCCAGCAGCTCCGGATCGGGGGGCAAGAGGAACACTGAAGCTTTCTTT. Amino acids: CASSSGSGGKRNTEAFF.

This chain joins TRBV5-4 and TRBJ2-7; the match to TRBD2 covers 7 bases. V gave up 4 bases and J gave up 9 bases; unmatched junction bases: 10. The CDR3 length is 13 residues. Per the germline V gene, CDR1 is SGHNT and CDR2 is YYREEE (reference sequence). CDR3 in DNA: TGTGCCAGCAGCATCACGGGAGGCGCTAGGCAGTACTTC. Its translation is CASSITGGARQYF.

V usage is TRBV29-1 and J usage is TRBJ2-1; D may be TRBD2 (5 bases). There are 13 residues in the CDR3. Trimming left V 3 bases short and J 9 bases short, with 15 bases between. Germline V gene lookup returns CDR1 SQVTM and CDR2 ANQGSEA. CDR3 nucleotide sequence: TGCAGCGTTGATGCGCTAGCCGGTGGTGAGCAGTTCTTC. Residues: CSVDALAGGEQFF.

The gene calls are TRBV19 and TRBJ2-2, with 11 bases that match TRBD2. The CDR3 totals 18 residues. Per the germline V gene, CDR1 is LNHDA and CDR2 is SQIVND (reference sequence). The trim removed 0 bases at V and 4 bases at J, leaving 7 bases unmatched. The DNA of the CDR3 is TGTGCCAGTAGTATAGATGCGGCTAGCGGGGGGTTCACCGGGGAGCTGTTTTTT. It is translated as CASSIDAASGGFTGELFF.

V and J are TRBV19 and TRBJ1-5; D unclear. CDR3 length: 13 residues. Germline CDR1 LNHDA, CDR2 SQIVND (reference sequence). V was pared by 6 bases and J by 7 bases, with 13 bases between. Here the CDR3 DNA reads TGTGCCAGTAGCCCGGGAGGGAGACAGCCCCAGCATTTT. Protein sequence: CASSPGGRQPQHF. The whole variable domain, remainder taken from reference TRBV19 and TRBJ1-5, is DGGITQSPKYLFRKEGQNVTLSCEQNLNHDAMYWYRQDPGQGLRLIYYSQIVNDFQKGDIAEGYSVSREKKESFPLTVTSAQKNPTAFYLCASSPGGRQPQHFGDGTRLSIL.

A single count supports this clone. The V gene is TRBV19, the J gene TRBJ1-1; D is unclear. Germline lookup yields CDR1 LNHDA and CDR2 SQIVND (reference sequence). The V end was cut by 6 bases, the J end by 5 bases, with 16 bases between. The CDR3 covers 14 residues. The CDR3 DNA reads TGTGCCAGTAGCTCAGGCGGGGTTGGTACTGAAGCTTTCTTT. Translated, it gives CASSSGGVGTEAFF.

In this sample, this clone turned up a few times. The chain employs TRBV13 and TRBJ1-2; D perhaps matches TRBD1 (6 bases). V was shortened by 2 bases and J by 7 bases, with 14 bases between the two germline ends. CDR1 is PRHDT, CDR2 FYEKMQ, per germline (reference sequence). The CDR3 has 14 amino acids. CDR3 loop: CASSLQTGNAGYTF. For the CDR3, the DNA is TGTGCCAGCAGCTTACAAACAGGGAATGCTGGCTACACCTTC.

V and J are TRBV3-1 (or the pseudogene TRBV3-2) and TRBJ1-1; D is perhaps TRBD1 (5 bases). Deletions cut 1 base from V and 0 bases from J, with 6 bases between. CDR1 LGHDT and CDR2 YNNKEL come from the germline V gene (reference sequence). The CDR3 is made up of 14 amino acids. The DNA for the CDR3 is TGTGCCAGCAGCCAAGCAGGGATGAACACTGAAGCTTTCTTT. Translating it yields CASSQAGMNTEAFF.

The gene calls are TRBV27 and TRBJ1-3; D is perhaps TRBD1 (5 bases). The CDR3 is made up of 15 amino acids. Trimming cost V 3 bases and J 5 bases, with 14 bases left between them. Germline CDR1 MNHEY, CDR2 SMNVEV (reference sequence). CDR3 bases: TGTGCCAGCAGTTTCTCAGACAGAGCGAGAAACACCATATATTTT. Residues: CASSFSDRARNTIYF.